Following are 10 T cell receptor beta chains from one sample sequenced in a study of blood T cell repertoires in COVID-19. Data came from immunoSEQ multiplex PCR; TCRdb stores just in-frame clones and leaves some out. Here the sample spans about 260,000 clones, around 89% being singletons. Sequences were obtained from PBMCs or T cells enriched from blood (not recorded which). These receptors were collected from a woman aged 25 to 39 with acute COVID-19.

The chain couples TRBV18 to TRBJ1-5, with 7 bases aligning to TRBD1. The V and J ends lost 2 bases and 0 bases, in that order; junction bases with no gene match: 7. CDR1 and CDR2 from the germline V gene are KGHSH and LQKENI. This CDR3 is 17 amino acids long. The DNA for the CDR3 is TGTGCCAGCTCACCAGTAGGGACAGTCTATAGCAATCAGCCCCAGCATTTT. This gives the protein CASSPVGTVYSNQPQHF.

This sequence joins TRBV5-4 and TRBJ2-3; TRBD2 agrees at 10 bases. The CDR3 sequence is 19 residues long. With V trimmed by 2 bases and J by 3 bases, 15 bases remained unmatched. CDR1 is SGHNT, CDR2 YYREEE, per germline (reference sequence). CDR3 DNA sequence: TGTGCCAGCAGCTTAGGTCCCCTTTTGGCTAGCGGGAGTACAGATACGCAGTATTTT. It encodes CASSLGPLLASGSTDTQYF.

The genes are TRBV11-1 and TRBJ1-6; 12 positions match TRBD1. Germline CDR1 and CDR2: SGHAT and FQDESV (reference sequence). V was clipped by 5 bases and J by 10 bases; unmatched bases: 9. The CDR3 has 16 residues. CDR3 DNA: TGTGCCAGCAGCCCCCGGGACAGGGGGCTAAGATCACCCCTCCACTTT. Translation: CASSPRDRGLRSPLHF.

V is TRBV19 and J is TRBJ1-2, with D possibly being TRBD1 (5 bases). CDR3 length equals 14 residues. The germline gives CDR1 LNHDA, CDR2 SQIVND (reference sequence). V dropped 7 bases and J dropped 6 bases, with 18 bases sitting between them. In DNA form, the CDR3 reads TGTGCCAGTACCCAGGGCGCGGGGGTAAATGGCTACACCTTC. Translated: CASTQGAGVNGYTF.

The chain combines TRBV12-3 or TRBV12-4 with TRBJ1-2, with D maybe TRBD1 (6 bases). This CDR3 spans 13 amino acids. The V gene lost 8 bases and the J gene lost 0 bases, with 10 bases spanning the gap. CDR3: CASVDRTNYGYTF. CDR3 sequence (DNA): TGTGCCAGCGTAGACAGGACTAACTATGGCTACACCTTC.

V and J are TRBV4-1 and TRBJ2-1, with 9 bases lining up with TRBD2. The germline CDR1 and CDR2 sequences are MGHRA and YSYEKL. V shed 4 bases and J 4 bases; nucleotides not matched to a gene: 23. This CDR3 is built from 21 residues. The CDR3 sequence is CASSRSAASGKNLGPYNEQFF. The CDR3 DNA reads as TGCGCCAGCAGCCGCTCAGCGGCTAGCGGGAAAAATCTTGGCCCTTACAATGAGCAGTTCTTC.

This rearrangement joins TRBV24-1 to TRBJ2-2; tentatively, D is TRBD2 (6 bases). The germline V gene encodes CDR1 KGHDR and CDR2 SFDVKD. The CDR3 loop spans 16 amino acids. V dropped 6 bases and J dropped 4 bases, with 17 bases sitting between them. This chain's CDR3 is CATSHVADASTGELFF. In DNA, the CDR3 is TGTGCCACCAGTCACGTAGCGGACGCATCCACCGGGGAGCTGTTTTTT.

This clone was recorded only once. This sequence joins TRBV28 and TRBJ1-6; D remains unclear. There are 14 residues in the CDR3. The germline V gene encodes CDR1 MDHEN and CDR2 SYDVKM. Trimming pared 3 bases from V and 8 bases from J, leaving 11 bases between. The CDR3 loop reads CASSLSAGYSPLHF. The CDR3 DNA reads TGTGCCAGCAGTTTGTCGGCAGGATATTCACCCCTCCACTTT.

The chain joins TRBV28 to TRBJ2-3; a weak D match, TRBD1 (6 bases). Germline V gives CDR1 MDHEN, CDR2 SYDVKM. The ends were cut back, 6 bases at V and 2 bases at J, with 12 bases in the middle. CDR3 length: 14 residues. In nucleotides, the CDR3 is TGTGCCAGCAGCCGACAGGAAGACACAGATACGCAGTATTTT. It encodes CASSRQEDTDTQYF.

V usage is TRBV12-1 and J usage is TRBJ1-6; TRBD1, the D gene given by the table, was not confirmed from the DNA. TRBV12-1 is termed a pseudogene. The CDR3 has 12 residues. The CDR3 nucleotides read TGTGCCAGCAGCTCGCCCAGTTCACCCCTCCACTTT. Protein: CASSSPSSPLHF.